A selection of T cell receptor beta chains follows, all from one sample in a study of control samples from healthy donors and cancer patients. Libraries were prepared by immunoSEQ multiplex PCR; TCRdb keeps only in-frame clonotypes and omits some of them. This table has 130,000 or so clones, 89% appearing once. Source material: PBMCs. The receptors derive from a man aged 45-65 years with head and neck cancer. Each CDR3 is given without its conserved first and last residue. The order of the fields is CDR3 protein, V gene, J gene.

CDR3 protein: ASSPGGQNTEAF
V gene: TRBV7-3
J gene: TRBJ1-1

CDR3 protein: SARGSGWVEQF
V gene: TRBV29-1
J gene: TRBJ2-1

CDR3 protein: ASSWTSPGGGGEQY
V gene: TRBV7-2
J gene: TRBJ2-7

CDR3 protein: SARDEETQY
V gene: TRBV20-1
J gene: TRBJ2-5

CDR3 protein: ASSRPSGNIAKNIQY
V gene: TRBV7-9
J gene: TRBJ2-4

CDR3 protein: ATSDSRRNQPQH
V gene: TRBV24-1
J gene: TRBJ1-5

CDR3 protein: ASSYAEWTEAF
V gene: TRBV6-5
J gene: TRBJ1-1

CDR3 protein: ASSTYGGKSTDTQY
V gene: TRBV9
J gene: TRBJ2-3

CDR3 protein: ASSPSDFYGYT
V gene: TRBV6-5
J gene: TRBJ1-2

CDR3 protein: ASSSGSGANTEAF
V gene: TRBV5-1
J gene: TRBJ1-1

CDR3 protein: ASSDQGYSPLH
V gene: TRBV6-1
J gene: TRBJ1-6

CDR3 protein: ASSRTSGRWAYEQY
V gene: TRBV5-6
J gene: TRBJ2-7

CDR3 protein: ASSPWGQLVAEQF
V gene: TRBV7-9
J gene: TRBJ2-1

CDR3 protein: ASNSWGVSLGYT
V gene: TRBV28
J gene: TRBJ1-2

CDR3 protein: ASSQGGNTEAF
V gene: TRBV3-1/TRBV3-2
J gene: TRBJ1-1

CDR3 protein: ASKEFPGQLNTEAF
V gene: TRBV5-1
J gene: TRBJ1-1

CDR3 protein: ASSILDQETQY
V gene: TRBV19
J gene: TRBJ2-5

CDR3 protein: ASSLAGTGGLQETQY
V gene: TRBV7-9
J gene: TRBJ2-5

CDR3 protein: ASSEGTLYNEQF
V gene: TRBV5-1
J gene: TRBJ2-1

CDR3 protein: ASSPGTDGSYEQY
V gene: TRBV3-1/TRBV3-2
J gene: TRBJ2-7